This T cell receptor (beta chain) originates from a study of T cell responses to AZD1222 COVID-19 vaccine listed by TCRdb under 2021. General notes on the study: AZD1222 recipients given second doses at about 4 weeks or at about 12 weeks were pooled, since spike-specific TCR depth and breadth were not found to differ between the two schedules. TCR sequencing was performed for fewer than 250 trial participants, of whom about 200 were given two doses of AZD1222 and around 25 were given two doses of MenACWY control vaccine. Enrollment into the trials was organized by age into subgroups of 18-55, 56-69 and 70-plus years, and those subgroups contained 148, 28 and 57 TCR-sequenced participants, respectively. Study-wide findings and limitations: Conclusions about previously exposed vaccinees are limited because only six or seven AZD1222 recipients were SARS-CoV-2 seropositive at baseline. After two AZD1222 doses, spike-specific TCR breadth and depth were significantly higher than at day 0 and than in MenACWY recipients. Reportedly, almost half of the unique spike-specific TCRs recognized epitopes lying outside the regions that are mutated in the B.1.351 and B.1.1.7 variants. The 56-69-year group was small, and its depth increase did not reach significance, likely because of low power. Most participants were white British and females outnumbered males, and the authors suggested that clonal diversity may have been underestimated. The whole spike protein was spanned by vaccine-associated CD4 TCRs, and dominant responses were seen in regions 160-218 and 743-854. Because no day 14 peak-response samples were available, the repertoires could be characterized only after the peak T cell response.

The CDR3 regions of human TCRbeta chains were analyzed by immunosequencing. As for the original processing: Repertoire TCRs were checked for matches against a reference library of SARS-CoV-2-specific TCRs that had been generated using the MIRA antigen-specificity platform. Breadth was defined as the fraction of unique TCRs that were SARS-CoV-2-associated, and depth was defined as the fraction of total T cells that were SARS-CoV-2-associated. Using the MIRA data, each spike-specific TCR was assigned both to the spike region to which the TCR was reactive and to a CD4 or CD8 class. Log10-transformed breadth and depth values were compared by one-way ANOVA with Sidak's multiple comparisons tests. The immuneACCESS repertoire file appears here via TCRdb, limited to in-frame rearrangements. These files lack a portion of the clones; in checked studies, under half of the deficit traces to unresolved V genes, and the cause of the others is not known. The V and J calls and the clone size are those of that table, but D and trimming were determined from the DNA. The sample contains approximately 98,000 clones, approximately 86% of them found a single time. Under 4% of the sample goes to the ten largest clones.

In the case of this clone: The antigen this receptor binds is unknown. No quality values exist for individual bases; no much larger clone is one base distant.

In the paper's terms, the time point label means: baseline before first vaccination. Vaccinee samples were obtained from the UK trials COV001 and COV002, which included a single-blind randomized controlled phase 2/3 trial of AZD1222 (ChAdOx1 nCoV-19) in healthy adults. For TCRbeta chain sequencing, PBMC samples were collected from trial participants at day 0 and at day 28 after the second dose. This clonotype originated in an adult in good health. The sample in question was peripheral blood, obtained on day 0 of AZD1222 vaccination.

The nucleotides are TGTGCCAGCAGGCCGCCGGGACAGGGGGCGTCGGATACGCAGTATTTT. Its protein product is CASRPPGQGASDTQYF. The chain employs TRBV11-2 and TRBJ2-3, and 12 bases in between align with TRBD1. For this chain, trimming is 6 bases at the V end and 6 bases at the J end, and the number of junction bases without a gene match is 10. The CDR3 has 16 amino acids, counting the end cysteine and phenylalanine. The only DNA kept is the CDR3, 48 bases in frame from the first base. For CDR1 and CDR2, the germline V gene lists SGHAT and FQNNGV.